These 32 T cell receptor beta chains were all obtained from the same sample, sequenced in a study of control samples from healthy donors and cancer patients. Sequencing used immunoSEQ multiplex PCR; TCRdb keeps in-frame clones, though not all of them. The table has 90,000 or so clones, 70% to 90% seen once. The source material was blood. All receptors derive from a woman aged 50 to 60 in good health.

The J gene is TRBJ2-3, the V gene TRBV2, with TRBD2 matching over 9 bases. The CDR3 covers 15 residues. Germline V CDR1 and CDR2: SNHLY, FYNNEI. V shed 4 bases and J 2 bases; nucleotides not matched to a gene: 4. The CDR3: CASSASGVNTDTQYF. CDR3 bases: TGTGCCAGCAGTGCTAGCGGGGTAAACACAGATACGCAGTATTTT.

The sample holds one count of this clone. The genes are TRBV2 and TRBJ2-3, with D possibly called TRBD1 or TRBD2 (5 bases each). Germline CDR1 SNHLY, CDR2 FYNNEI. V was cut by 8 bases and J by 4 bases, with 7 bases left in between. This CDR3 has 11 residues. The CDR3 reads CASEGPDTQYF. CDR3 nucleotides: TGTGCCAGCGAGGGGCCAGATACGCAGTATTTT. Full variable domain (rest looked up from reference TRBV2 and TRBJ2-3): EPEVTQTPSHQVTQMGQEVILRCVPISNHLYFYWYRQILGQKVEFLVSFYNNEISEKSEIFDDQFSVERPDGSNFTLKIRSTKLEDSAMYFCASEGPDTQYFGPGTRLTVL.

CDR3 bases: TGTGCCAGTAGCAGGCGCTCTGGAAACACCATATATTTT. As protein: CASSRRSGNTIYF. This sequence joins TRBV19 and TRBJ1-3, with D unresolved. This CDR3 contains 13 residues. From germline, CDR1 is LNHDA and CDR2 SQIVND (reference sequence). The V end was cut by 6 bases, the J end by 0 bases, with 6 bases between.

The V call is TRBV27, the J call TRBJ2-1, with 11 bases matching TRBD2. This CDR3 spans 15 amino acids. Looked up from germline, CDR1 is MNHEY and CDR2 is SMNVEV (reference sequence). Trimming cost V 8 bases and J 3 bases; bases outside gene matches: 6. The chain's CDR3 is CASRPGTSGYNEQFF. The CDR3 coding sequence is TGTGCCAGCCGTCCCGGGACTAGCGGCTACAATGAGCAGTTCTTC.

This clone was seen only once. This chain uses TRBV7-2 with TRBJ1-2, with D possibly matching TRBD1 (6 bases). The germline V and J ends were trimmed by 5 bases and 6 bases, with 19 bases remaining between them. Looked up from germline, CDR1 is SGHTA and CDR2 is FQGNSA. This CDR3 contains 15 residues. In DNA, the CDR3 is TGTGCCAGCAGCACCGCCGGGACAAGTCTGGATGGCTACACCTTC. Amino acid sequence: CASSTAGTSLDGYTF. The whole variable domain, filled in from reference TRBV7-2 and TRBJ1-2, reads GAGVSQSPSNKVTEKGKDVELRCDPISGHTALYWYRQSLGQGLEFLIYFQGNSAPDKSGLPSDRFSAERTGGSVSTLTIQRTQQEDSAVYLCASSTAGTSLDGYTFGSGTRLTVV.

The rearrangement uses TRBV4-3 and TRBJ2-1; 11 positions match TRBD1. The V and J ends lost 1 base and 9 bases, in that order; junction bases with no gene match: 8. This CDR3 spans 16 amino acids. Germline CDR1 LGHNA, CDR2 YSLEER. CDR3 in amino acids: CASSQAPDRGLSEQFF. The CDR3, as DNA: TGCGCCAGCAGCCAAGCTCCGGACAGGGGGCTCAGTGAGCAGTTCTTC.

CDR3: CAISDAGRGTNEQFF. The CDR3 coding sequence is TGTGCCATCAGTGACGCGGGGAGAGGCACCAATGAGCAGTTCTTC. The chain uses TRBV10-3 and TRBJ2-1; possible D gene TRBD2, 6 bases. Germline-derived CDR1 and CDR2 are ENHRY and SYGVKD. V lost 3 bases, J lost 6 bases, and 15 bases lay in between. The CDR3 spans 15 residues.

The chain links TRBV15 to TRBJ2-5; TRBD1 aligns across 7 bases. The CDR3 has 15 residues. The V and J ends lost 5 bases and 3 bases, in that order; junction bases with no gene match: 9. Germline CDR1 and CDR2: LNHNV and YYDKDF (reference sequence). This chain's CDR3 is CATSGGSTGKETQYF. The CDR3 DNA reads TGTGCCACCAGCGGCGGATCGACAGGGAAAGAGACCCAGTACTTC.

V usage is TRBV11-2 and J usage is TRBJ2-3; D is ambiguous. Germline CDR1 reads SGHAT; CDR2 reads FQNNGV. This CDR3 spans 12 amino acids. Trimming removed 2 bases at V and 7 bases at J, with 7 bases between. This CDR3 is CASSLSTNTQYF. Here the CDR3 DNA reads TGTGCCAGCAGCTTATCGACAAATACGCAGTATTTT.

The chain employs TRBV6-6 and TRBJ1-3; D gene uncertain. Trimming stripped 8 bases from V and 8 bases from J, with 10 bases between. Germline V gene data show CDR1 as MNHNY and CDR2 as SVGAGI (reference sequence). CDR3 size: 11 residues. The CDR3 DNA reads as TGTGCCAGCGGGGAACGGGACACCATATATTTT. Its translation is CASGERDTIYF.

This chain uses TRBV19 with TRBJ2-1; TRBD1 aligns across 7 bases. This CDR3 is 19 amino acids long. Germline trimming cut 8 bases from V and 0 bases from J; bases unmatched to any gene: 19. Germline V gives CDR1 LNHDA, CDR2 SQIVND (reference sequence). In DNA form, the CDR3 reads TGTGCCAGTTCCCCTCGCTCCTGGACAGGACAGAGCTCCTACAATGAGCAGTTCTTC. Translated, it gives CASSPRSWTGQSSYNEQFF. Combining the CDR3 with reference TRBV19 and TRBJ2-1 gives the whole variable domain DGGITQSPKYLFRKEGQNVTLSCEQNLNHDAMYWYRQDPGQGLRLIYYSQIVNDFQKGDIAEGYSVSREKKESFPLTVTSAQKNPTAFYLCASSPRSWTGQSSYNEQFFGPGTRLTVL.

CDR3 sequence reads: CASSPSSSYSYEQYF. The CDR3 nucleotides read TGTGCCAGCTCACCATCGTCTTCTTACTCCTACGAGCAGTACTTC. V usage is TRBV18 and J usage is TRBJ2-7; unclear D gene. The CDR3 contains 15 residues. The germline V and J ends were trimmed by 2 bases and 0 bases, with 11 bases remaining between them. Germline loops: CDR1 KGHSH, CDR2 LQKENI. Supplemented by reference TRBV18 and TRBJ2-7, the full variable domain reads NAGVMQNPRHLVRRRGQEARLRCSPMKGHSHVYWYRQLPEEGLKFMVYLQKENIIDESGMPKERFSAEFPKEGPSILRIQQVVRGDSAAYFCASSPSSSYSYEQYFGPGTRLTVT.

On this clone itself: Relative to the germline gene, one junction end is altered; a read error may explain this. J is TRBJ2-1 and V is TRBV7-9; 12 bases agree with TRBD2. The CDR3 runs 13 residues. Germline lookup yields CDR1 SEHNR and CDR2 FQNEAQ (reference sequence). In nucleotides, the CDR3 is TGTGCCAGCAGCGCTAGGACTAGCGGGGTCCAAATCTTC. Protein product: CASSARTSGVQIF.

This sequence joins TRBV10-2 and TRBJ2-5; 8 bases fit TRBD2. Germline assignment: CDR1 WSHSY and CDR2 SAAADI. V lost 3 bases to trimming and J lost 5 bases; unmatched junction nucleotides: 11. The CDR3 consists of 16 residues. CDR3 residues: CASSDPGLDGRETQYF. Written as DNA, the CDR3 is TGCGCCAGCAGTGATCCGGGACTAGACGGTCGGGAGACCCAGTACTTC.

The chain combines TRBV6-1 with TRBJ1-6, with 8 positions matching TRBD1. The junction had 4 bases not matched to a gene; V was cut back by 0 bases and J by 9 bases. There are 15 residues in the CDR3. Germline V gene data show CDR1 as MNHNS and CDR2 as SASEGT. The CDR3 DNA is TGTGCCAGCAGTGAAGCGGGAGACAGGGGTTCACCCCTCCACTTT. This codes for CASSEAGDRGSPLHF.

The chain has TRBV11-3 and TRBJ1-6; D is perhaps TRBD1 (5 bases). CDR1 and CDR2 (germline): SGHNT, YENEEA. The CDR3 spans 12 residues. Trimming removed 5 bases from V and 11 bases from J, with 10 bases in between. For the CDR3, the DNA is TGTGCCAGCAGCGCTACAGGCACACCCCTCCACTTT. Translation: CASSATGTPLHF.

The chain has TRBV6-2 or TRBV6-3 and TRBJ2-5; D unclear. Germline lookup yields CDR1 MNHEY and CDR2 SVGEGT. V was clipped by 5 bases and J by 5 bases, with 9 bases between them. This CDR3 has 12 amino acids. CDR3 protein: CASSRNGETQYF. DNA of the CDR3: TGTGCCAGCAGTCGTAACGGGGAGACCCAGTACTTC.

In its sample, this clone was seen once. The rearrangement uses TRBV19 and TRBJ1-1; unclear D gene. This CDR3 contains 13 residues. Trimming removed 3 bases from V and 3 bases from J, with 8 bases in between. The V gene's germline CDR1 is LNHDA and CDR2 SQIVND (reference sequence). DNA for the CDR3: TGTGCCAGTAGTATTGGCAGCTACACTGAAGCTTTCTTT. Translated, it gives CASSIGSYTEAFF.

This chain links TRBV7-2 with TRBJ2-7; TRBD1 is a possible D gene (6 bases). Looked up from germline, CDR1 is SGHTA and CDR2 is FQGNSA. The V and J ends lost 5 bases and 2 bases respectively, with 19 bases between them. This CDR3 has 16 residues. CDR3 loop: CASSPSKAWGPYEQYF. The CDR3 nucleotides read TGTGCCAGCAGCCCCTCGAAGGCGTGGGGGCCCTACGAGCAGTACTTC.

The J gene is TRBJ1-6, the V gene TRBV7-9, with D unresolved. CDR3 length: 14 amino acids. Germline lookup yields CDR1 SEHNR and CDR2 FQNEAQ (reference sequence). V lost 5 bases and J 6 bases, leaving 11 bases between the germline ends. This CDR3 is CASSLYSFNSPLHF. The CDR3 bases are TGTGCCAGCAGCCTTTACAGTTTTAATTCACCCCTCCACTTT.

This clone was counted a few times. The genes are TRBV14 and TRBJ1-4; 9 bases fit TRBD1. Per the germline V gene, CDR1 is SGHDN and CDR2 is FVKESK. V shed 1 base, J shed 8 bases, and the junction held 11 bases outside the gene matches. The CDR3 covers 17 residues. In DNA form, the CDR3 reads TGTGCCAGCAGCCAAGGTCGGCCGGACAGGGGTTTCGAAAAACTGTTTTTT. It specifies CASSQGRPDRGFEKLFF. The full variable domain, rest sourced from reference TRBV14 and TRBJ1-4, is EAGVTQFPSHSVIEKGQTVTLRCDPISGHDNLYWYRRVMGKEIKFLLHFVKESKQDESGMPNNRFLAERTGGTYSTLKVQPAELEDSGVYFCASSQGRPDRGFEKLFFGSGTQLSVL.

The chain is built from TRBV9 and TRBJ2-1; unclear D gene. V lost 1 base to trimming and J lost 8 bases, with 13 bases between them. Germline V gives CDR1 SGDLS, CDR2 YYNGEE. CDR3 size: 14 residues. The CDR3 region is CASSVKISMDEQFF. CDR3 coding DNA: TGTGCCAGCAGCGTAAAAATTAGTATGGATGAGCAGTTCTTC.

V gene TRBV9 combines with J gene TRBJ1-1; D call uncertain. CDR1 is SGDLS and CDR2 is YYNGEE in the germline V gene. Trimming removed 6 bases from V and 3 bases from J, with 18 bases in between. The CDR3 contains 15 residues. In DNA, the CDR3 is TGTGCCAGCACCCAACCCCACGGCATTGACACTGAAGCTTTCTTT. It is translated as CASTQPHGIDTEAFF.

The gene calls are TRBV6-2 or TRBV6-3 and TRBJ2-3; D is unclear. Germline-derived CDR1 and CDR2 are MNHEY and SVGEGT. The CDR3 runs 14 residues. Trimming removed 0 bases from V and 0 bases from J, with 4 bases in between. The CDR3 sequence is CASSYSASTDTQYF. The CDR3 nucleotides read TGTGCCAGCAGTTACTCTGCTAGCACAGATACGCAGTATTTT.

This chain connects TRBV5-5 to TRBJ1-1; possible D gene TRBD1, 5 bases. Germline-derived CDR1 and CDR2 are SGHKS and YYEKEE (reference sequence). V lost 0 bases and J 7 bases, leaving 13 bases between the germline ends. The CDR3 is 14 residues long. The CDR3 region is CASSLGGESNEAFF. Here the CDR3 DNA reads TGTGCCAGCAGCTTGGGAGGGGAATCCAATGAAGCTTTCTTT.

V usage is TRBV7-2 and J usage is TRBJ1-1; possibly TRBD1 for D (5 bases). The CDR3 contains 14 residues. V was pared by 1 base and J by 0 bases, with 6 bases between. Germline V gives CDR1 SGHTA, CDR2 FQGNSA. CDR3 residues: CASSLEGMNTEAFF. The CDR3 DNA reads TGTGCCAGCAGCTTAGAGGGGATGAACACTGAAGCTTTCTTT.

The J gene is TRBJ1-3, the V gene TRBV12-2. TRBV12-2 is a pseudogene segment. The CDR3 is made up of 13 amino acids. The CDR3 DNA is TGTGCAAGTCGCTTAGCGAGGCAGGGAGCGAGCTATTTT. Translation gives CASRLARQGASYF.

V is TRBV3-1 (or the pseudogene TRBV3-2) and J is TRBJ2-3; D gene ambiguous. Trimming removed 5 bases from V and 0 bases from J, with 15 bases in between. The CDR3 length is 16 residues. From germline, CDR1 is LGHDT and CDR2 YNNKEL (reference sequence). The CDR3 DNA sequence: TGTGCCAGCAGCACGACCGCGACCCCTAGCACAGATACGCAGTATTTT. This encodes CASSTTATPSTDTQYF.

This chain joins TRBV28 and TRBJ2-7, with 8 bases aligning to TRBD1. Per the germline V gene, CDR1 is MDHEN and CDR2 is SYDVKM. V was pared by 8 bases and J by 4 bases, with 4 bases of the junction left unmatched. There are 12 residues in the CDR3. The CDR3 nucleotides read TGTGCCAGCGGGGACAGGTTATACGAGCAGTACTTC. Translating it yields CASGDRLYEQYF.

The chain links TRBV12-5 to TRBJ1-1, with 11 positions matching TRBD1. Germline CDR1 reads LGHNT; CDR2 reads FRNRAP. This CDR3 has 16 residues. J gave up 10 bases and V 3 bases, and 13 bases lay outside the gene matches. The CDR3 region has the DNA TGTGCTAGTGGTTTCATGGGACAGGGGGGTCATGGCGGAGCTTTCTTT. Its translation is CASGFMGQGGHGGAFF. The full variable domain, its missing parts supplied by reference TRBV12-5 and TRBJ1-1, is DARVTQTPRHKVTEMGQEVTMRCQPILGHNTVFWYRQTMMQGLELLAYFRNRAPLDDSGMPKDRFSAEMPDATLATLKIQPSEPRDSAVYFCASGFMGQGGHGGAFFGQGTRLTVV.

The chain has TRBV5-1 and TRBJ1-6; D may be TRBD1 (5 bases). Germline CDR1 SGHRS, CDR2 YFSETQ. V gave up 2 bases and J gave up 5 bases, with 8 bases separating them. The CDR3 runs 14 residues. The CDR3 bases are TGCGCCAGCAGCTTAGGACATGATAATTCACCCCTCCACTTT. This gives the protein CASSLGHDNSPLHF.

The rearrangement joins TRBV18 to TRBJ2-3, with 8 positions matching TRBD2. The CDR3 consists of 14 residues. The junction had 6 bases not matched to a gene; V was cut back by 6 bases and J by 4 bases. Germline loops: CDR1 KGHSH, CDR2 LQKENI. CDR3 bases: TGTGCCAGCTCGACCGCGGGGGGCCCAGATACGCAGTATTTT. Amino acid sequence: CASSTAGGPDTQYF.